Listed below are T cell receptor beta chains from one sample, sequenced in a study of a mutant IDH1 vaccine in newly diagnosed glioma. The data were produced by immunoSEQ multiplex PCR, yet TCRdb's version contains in-frame clones alone and is incomplete. The sample carries some 30,000 clones, roughly 90% recorded once. The antigens of these receptors remain unknown. The material sequenced was PBMCs, taken from a glioma patient whose treatment included an IDH1 peptide vaccine. All receptors come from a man between 35 and 55 years old with glioma. Both conserved end residues are part of each CDR3. The D gene is left open where the match is weak. Expanded clones are given a class, and other clones once, few, many or no size at all.

TRBJ1-5 | 15 | . | TRBV25-1 | . | CASSASEYSNQPQHF | TGTGCCAGCAGTGCTTCGGAGTATAGCAATCAGCCCCAGCATTTT
TRBJ2-5 | 17 | . | TRBV5-1 | TRBD2 | CASSLGSSGRAEGTQYF | TGCGCCAGCAGCCTGGGATCCAGCGGGAGGGCGGAAGGGACCCAGTACTTC
TRBJ2-7 | 15 | . | TRBV21-1 | . | CASMNSWGSSYEQYF | TGTGCCAGCATGAACTCTTGGGGGAGCTCCTACGAGCAGTACTTC
TRBJ2-7 | 14 | . | TRBV9 | . | CASSSTGTSYEQYF | TGTGCCAGCAGTTCCACCGGGACCTCCTACGAGCAGTACTTC
TRBJ1-5 | 12 | . | TRBV7-9 | . | CASSLDSQPQHF | TGTGCCAGCAGCTTAGATAGTCAGCCCCAGCATTTT
TRBJ1-6 | 15 | . | TRBV6-1 | . | CASSEGREGNSPLHF | TGTGCCAGCAGTGAAGGCAGGGAGGGGAATTCACCCCTCCACTTT
TRBJ2-3 | 16 | . | TRBV19 | . | CASSIKRGTLSDTQYF | TGTGCCAGTAGTATTAAACGGGGGACCTTGAGTGATACGCAGTATTTT
TRBJ1-1 | 15 | few | TRBV19 | TRBD1 | CASTGDSRLPTEAFF | TGTGCCAGTACCGGGGACAGCAGACTCCCCACTGAAGCTTTCTTT
TRBJ1-4 | 17 | once | TRBV27 | TRBD1 | CASSLSGQPSTNEKLFF | TGTGCCAGCAGTTTATCGGGACAGCCTTCAACTAATGAAAAACTGTTTTTT
TRBJ1-6 | 13 | few | TRBV6-1 | . | CASSDGDPRPLHF | TGTGCCAGCAGTGACGGGGATCCTAGACCCCTCCACTTT
TRBJ1-1 | 14 | . | TRBV6-6 | . | CASSYKAGNTEAFF | TGTGCCAGCAGTTATAAGGCCGGGAACACTGAAGCTTTCTTT
TRBJ1-2 | 14 | . | TRBV7-7 | . | CASDLTGGVYGYTF | TGTGCTAGCGACCTCACCGGAGGCGTCTATGGCTACACCTTC
TRBJ1-1 | 15 | few | TRBV6-1 | . | CASSEAPVRNTEAFF | TGTGCCAGCAGTGAAGCTCCAGTCCGGAACACTGAAGCTTTCTTT
TRBJ1-1 | 13 | . | TRBV5-6 | . | CASSLGLTVEAFF | TGTGCCAGCAGCTTGGGATTGACAGTCGAAGCTTTCTTT
TRBJ2-3 | 15 | . | TRBV25-1 | TRBD2 | CASSEWGGFTDTQYF | TGTGCCAGCAGTGAATGGGGGGGGTTCACAGATACGCAGTATTTT
TRBJ2-3 | 15 | few | TRBV6-5 | TRBD2 | CASSYGGGASDTQYF | TGTGCCAGCAGTTACGGCGGGGGGGCCTCAGATACGCAGTATTTT
TRBJ1-4 | 17 | . | TRBV5-4 | TRBD1 | CASSPGTGGPLGEKLFF | TGTGCCAGCAGCCCCGGGACAGGGGGCCCTCTCGGTGAAAAACTGTTTTTT
TRBJ2-5 | 16 | . | TRBV6-5 | . | CASSYSSRVPQETQYF | TGTGCCAGCAGTTACTCTTCGCGGGTCCCCCAAGAGACCCAGTACTTC
TRBJ1-6 | 16 | . | TRBV5-4 | . | CAIHLRGNSYNSPLHF | TGTGCCATCCACTTGAGAGGGAACTCCTATAATTCACCCCTCCACTTT
TRBJ1-5 | 16 | . | TRBV5-7 | . | CASSLLAGDVDQPQHF | TGTGCCAGCAGCTTGTTGGCGGGGGACGTCGATCAGCCCCAGCATTTT
TRBJ1-4 | 16 | . | TRBV14 | . | CASSQPSGVGGEKLFF | TGTGCCAGCAGCCAACCTTCGGGTGTGGGAGGTGAAAAACTGTTTTTT
TRBJ2-5 | 18 | . | TRBV10-1 | . | CASSRTFSRDIGGETQYF | TGCGCCAGCAGTCGAACTTTCTCCCGGGACATAGGAGGAGAGACCCAGTACTTC
TRBJ2-2 | 14 | . | TRBV18 | . | CASRTQGNTGELFF | TGTGCCAGCCGTACCCAGGGGAACACCGGGGAGCTGTTTTTT
TRBJ2-7 | 15 | . | TRBV5-3 | TRBD2 | CARSPDPGEGYEQYF | TGTGCCAGAAGCCCGGACCCGGGGGAGGGGTACGAGCAGTACTTC
TRBJ2-1 | 16 | . | TRBV11-3 | TRBD2 | CASSSHGSSGGDEQFF | TGTGCCAGCAGCTCTCACGGGTCTAGCGGGGGGGATGAGCAGTTCTTC
TRBJ2-2 | 17 | . | TRBV7-2 | TRBD2 | CASSTRTSGRSTGELFF | TGTGCCAGCAGCACGAGGACTAGCGGGAGATCCACCGGGGAGCTGTTTTTT
TRBJ1-4 | 14 | . | TRBV19 | . | CASMGVETNEKLFF | TGTGCCAGTATGGGGGTGGAAACTAATGAAAAACTGTTTTTT
TRBJ1-5 | 15 | few | TRBV6-1 | . | CASKWSADSNQPQHF | TGTGCCAGCAAATGGTCGGCAGATAGCAATCAGCCCCAGCATTTT
TRBJ1-2 | 15 | . | TRBV18 | TRBD1 | CASSPLDRAQYGYTF | TGTGCCAGCTCACCACTTGACAGGGCGCAATATGGCTACACCTTC
TRBJ1-5 | 16 | . | TRBV5-4 | . | CASSLDVRGSNQPQHF | TGTGCCAGCAGCTTGGATGTGAGGGGGAGCAATCAGCCCCAGCATTTT
TRBJ2-7 | 16 | . | TRBV7-3 | TRBD2 | CASSSLGLAAPYEQYF | TGTGCCAGCAGCTCATTGGGACTAGCGGCCCCCTACGAGCAGTACTTC
TRBJ2-3 | 15 | . | TRBV2 | TRBD2 | CASRPPGGVADTQYF | TGTGCCAGCAGACCCCCGGGAGGGGTTGCAGATACGCAGTATTTT
TRBJ1-1 | 14 | . | TRBV18 | . | CASFQRGADTEAFF | TGTGCCAGCTTTCAGAGGGGGGCGGACACTGAAGCTTTCTTT
TRBJ2-2 | 14 | . | TRBV5-1 | . | CASSLGGSDGELFF | TGCGCCAGCAGCTTGGGGGGATCCGACGGGGAGCTGTTTTTT
TRBJ2-1 | 18 | . | TRBV28 | TRBD1 | CASSSGQWTTGFNNEQFF | TGTGCCAGCAGTTCGGGGCAATGGACGACAGGGTTCAACAATGAGCAGTTCTTC
TRBJ1-5 | 12 | . | TRBV6-1 | TRBD1 | CASRDRDQPQHF | TGTGCCAGCAGGGACAGGGATCAGCCCCAGCATTTT
TRBJ2-1 | 12 | . | TRBV6-5 | . | CKSGDSYNEQFF | TGTAAGTCCGGGGATTCCTACAATGAGCAGTTCTTC
TRBJ1-1 | 12 | . | TRBV5-1 | . | CASSPAGERAFF | TGCGCCAGCAGCCCGGCGGGGGAGAGAGCTTTCTTT
TRBJ1-1 | 14 | few | TRBV11-3 | . | CASSHTGPNTEAFF | TGTGCCAGCAGCCATACAGGGCCGAACACTGAAGCTTTCTTT
TRBJ1-1 | 13 | . | TRBV11-3 | . | CASSLVSDTEAFF | TGTGCCAGCAGCTTAGTATCAGACACTGAAGCTTTCTTT
TRBJ1-5 | 15 | . | TRBV21-1 | . | CASPPSWGGYQPQHF | TGTGCCAGCCCACCTAGCTGGGGGGGCTATCAGCCCCAGCATTTT
TRBJ1-1 | 12 | . | TRBV11-2 | . | CASSQLQGGAFF | TGTGCCAGCAGCCAACTCCAGGGCGGAGCTTTCTTT
TRBJ1-5 | 16 | once | TRBV4-2 | . | CASSQGLGQSSQPQHF | TGTGCCAGCAGCCAAGGGCTAGGACAGAGCAGTCAGCCCCAGCATTTT
TRBJ2-5 | 15 | . | TRBV19 | TRBD2 | CASSITSGLKETQYF | TGTGCCAGTAGTATAACTAGCGGGTTGAAAGAGACCCAGTACTTC
TRBJ1-4 | 14 | . | TRBV28 | . | CASSLWEGGEKLFF | TGTGCCAGCAGTTTGTGGGAAGGGGGTGAAAAACTGTTTTTT
TRBJ2-1 | 15 | . | TRBV7-8 | . | CASSLATLNNNEQFF | TGTGCCAGCAGCTTAGCGACGTTAAACAACAATGAGCAGTTCTTC
TRBJ2-2 | 15 | . | TRBV15 | . | CATSRDLQNTGELFF | TGTGCCACCAGCAGAGATCTACAGAACACCGGGGAGCTGTTTTTT
TRBJ1-2 | 14 | . | TRBV5-6 | . | CASSFPGSNYGYTF | TGTGCCAGCAGCTTTCCAGGGTCCAACTATGGCTACACCTTC
TRBJ1-1 | 15 | . | TRBV7-3 | TRBD1 | CASSAQGQGLSEAFF | TGTGCCAGCAGCGCACAGGGACAGGGATTAAGTGAAGCTTTCTTT
TRBJ2-7 | 16 | . | TRBV14 | TRBD1 | CASSHRSGTGVYEQYF | TGTGCCAGCAGCCATCGTTCCGGGACAGGGGTCTACGAGCAGTACTTC
TRBJ1-5 | 15 | . | TRBV7-8 | . | CASSFAVYSNQPQHF | TGTGCCAGCAGCTTCGCGGTTTATAGCAATCAGCCCCAGCATTTT
TRBJ2-3 | 14 | . | TRBV29-1 | . | CSVGQASARDTQYF | TGCAGCGTTGGTCAGGCTAGCGCTAGAGATACGCAGTATTTT
TRBJ2-7 | 14 | . | TRBV2 | . | CASTAEVYTDEQYF | TGTGCCAGCACCGCGGAGGTGTATACTGACGAGCAGTACTTC
TRBJ2-1 | 12 | . | TRBV29-1 | . | CSVERGSNEQFF | TGCAGCGTTGAAAGGGGGAGCAATGAGCAGTTCTTC
TRBJ1-4 | 15 | . | TRBV9 | TRBD1 | CASSRLTGGEEKLFF | TGTGCCAGCAGCAGACTGACAGGGGGTGAAGAAAAACTGTTTTTT
TRBJ2-3 | 15 | . | TRBV18 | TRBD2 | CASSPRTSQTDTQYF | TGTGCCAGCTCACCCAGGACTAGCCAAACAGATACGCAGTATTTT
TRBJ2-1 | 17 | . | TRBV7-2 | TRBD1 | CASSSRRDRGRNNEQFF | TGTGCCAGCAGCTCGCGAAGGGACAGGGGGAGGAACAATGAGCAGTTCTTC
TRBJ2-7 | 14 | . | TRBV5-4 | TRBD1 | CASSFGTGTYEQYF | TGTGCCAGCAGCTTCGGGACAGGGACCTACGAGCAGTACTTC
TRBJ2-7 | 16 | . | TRBV7-8 | TRBD1 | CASSPFMGQVPYEQYF | TGTGCCAGCAGCCCCTTTATGGGACAGGTCCCCTACGAGCAGTACTTC